A selection of T cell receptor beta chains follows, all from one sample in a study of T cells in Graves' hyperthyroidism and ophthalmopathy. TCRdb processed the multiplex PCR reads anew with MiXCR; each CDR3 protein has one entry. The table lists approximately 590,000 distinct CDR3 sequences, under 60% of them singletons. Sequencing was carried out using peripheral blood or thyroid tissue (not recorded which). The origin of the receptors is a woman under 30 with Graves' hyperthyroidism. Both conserved end residues are part of each CDR3. Each record gives: clone size, V gene, D gene, J gene, CDR3 protein, CDR3 DNA. D genes are given only for firm matches. Size values are once, few and many counts, or a class for expanded clones, and some rows have none.

clone size: NA
V gene: TRBV2
D gene: NA
J gene: TRBJ1-1
CDR3 protein: CASSHEPSEAFF
CDR3 DNA: TGTGCCAGCAGCCACGAACCCTCTGAAGCTTTCTTT

clone size: few
V gene: TRBV12-3/TRBV12-4
D gene: NA
J gene: TRBJ2-7
CDR3 protein: CASSWTAGSYEQYF
CDR3 DNA: TGTGCCAGCAGCTGGACAGCCGGCTCCTACGAGCAGTACTTC

clone size: NA
V gene: TRBV15
D gene: TRBD1
J gene: TRBJ1-6
CDR3 protein: CATSIGTGESTLHF
CDR3 DNA: TGTGCCACCAGCATCGGGACAGGGGAATCTACCCTCCACTTT

clone size: NA
V gene: TRBV25-1
D gene: NA
J gene: TRBJ1-6
CDR3 protein: CASSLGAQNSPLHF
CDR3 DNA: TGTGCCAGCAGCCTGGGGGCGCAGAATTCACCCCTCCACTTT

clone size: few
V gene: TRBV2
D gene: NA
J gene: TRBJ1-1
CDR3 protein: CASSDDANTEAFF
CDR3 DNA: TGTGCCAGCAGTGACGACGCGAACACTGAAGCTTTCTTT

clone size: few
V gene: TRBV20-1
D gene: NA
J gene: TRBJ2-2
CDR3 protein: CSARVRNTGELFF
CDR3 DNA: TGCAGTGCTAGGGTGCGGAACACCGGGGAGCTGTTTTTT

clone size: many
V gene: TRBV20-1
D gene: NA
J gene: TRBJ2-5
CDR3 protein: CSARDHRETQYF
CDR3 DNA: TGCAGTGCTAGAGATCATCGGGAGACCCAGTACTTC

clone size: few
V gene: TRBV20-1
D gene: TRBD1
J gene: TRBJ2-2
CDR3 protein: CSAMDRENTGELFF
CDR3 DNA: TGCAGTGCTATGGACAGGGAAAACACCGGGGAGCTGTTTTTT

clone size: many
V gene: TRBV5-1
D gene: TRBD1
J gene: TRBJ2-7
CDR3 protein: CASSFGQAGSEQYF
CDR3 DNA: TGCGCCAGCAGCTTCGGACAGGCTGGAAGCGAGCAGTACTTC

clone size: NA
V gene: TRBV7-2
D gene: NA
J gene: TRBJ1-1
CDR3 protein: CASSKGTPNSGTEAFF
CDR3 DNA: TGTGCCAGCAGTAAGGGGACACCGAATTCGGGCACTGAAGCTTTCTTT

clone size: few
V gene: TRBV10-3
D gene: TRBD2
J gene: TRBJ2-7
CDR3 protein: CAISESGLAGITYEQYF
CDR3 DNA: TGTGCCATCAGTGAGTCGGGACTAGCGGGTATTACCTACGAGCAGTACTTC

clone size: many
V gene: TRBV7-9
D gene: NA
J gene: TRBJ2-7
CDR3 protein: CATKSETYEQYF
CDR3 DNA: TGTGCCACGAAATCGGAGACCTACGAGCAGTACTTC

clone size: few
V gene: TRBV2
D gene: NA
J gene: TRBJ1-1
CDR3 protein: CASRETFLEREAFF
CDR3 DNA: TGTGCCAGCAGAGAGACATTCCTCGAACGGGAAGCTTTCTTT

clone size: NA
V gene: TRBV14
D gene: TRBD1
J gene: TRBJ1-1
CDR3 protein: CASSQVRGPRDTEAFF
CDR3 DNA: TGTGCCAGCAGCCAAGTCAGGGGGCCGCGCGACACTGAAGCTTTCTTT

clone size: many
V gene: TRBV7-9
D gene: NA
J gene: TRBJ2-5
CDR3 protein: CASSLGTSQETQYF
CDR3 DNA: TGTGCCAGCAGCTTAGGGACATCCCAAGAGACCCAGTACTTC

clone size: NA
V gene: TRBV20-1
D gene: NA
J gene: TRBJ2-7
CDR3 protein: CSARGQEGRNSRYEQYF
CDR3 DNA: TGCAGTGCTAGAGGACAGGAGGGTCGGAATAGCAGGTACGAGCAGTACTTC

clone size: NA
V gene: TRBV7-3
D gene: TRBD1
J gene: TRBJ1-5
CDR3 protein: CASSQARTGSNQPQHF
CDR3 DNA: TGCGCCAGCAGCCAAGCCAGGACAGGTAGCAATCAGCCCCAGCATTTT

clone size: NA
V gene: TRBV25-1
D gene: NA
J gene: TRBJ2-5
CDR3 protein: CARDEDGTEAQYF
CDR3 DNA: TGTGCTAGAGATGAGGACGGAACCGAGGCCCAGTACTTC

clone size: NA
V gene: TRBV7-2
D gene: NA
J gene: TRBJ1-5
CDR3 protein: CASSSTSAGNQPQHF
CDR3 DNA: TGTGCCAGCAGCTCAACATCGGCGGGCAATCAGCCCCAGCATTTT

clone size: many
V gene: TRBV25-1
D gene: NA
J gene: TRBJ1-5
CDR3 protein: CASSESSNQPQHF
CDR3 DNA: TGTGCCAGCAGTGAATCCAGCAATCAGCCCCAGCATTTT

clone size: many
V gene: TRBV7-3
D gene: TRBD1
J gene: TRBJ2-7
CDR3 protein: CASSLRPGQDYEQYF
CDR3 DNA: TGTGCCAGCAGCCTCCGTCCGGGACAGGACTACGAGCAGTACTTC

clone size: few
V gene: TRBV12-3/TRBV12-4
D gene: TRBD1
J gene: TRBJ1-5
CDR3 protein: CASSAGTENQPQHF
CDR3 DNA: TGTGCCAGCAGTGCCGGGACAGAGAATCAGCCCCAGCATTTT

clone size: NA
V gene: TRBV14
D gene: NA
J gene: TRBJ2-7
CDR3 protein: CASSQHHPDTEQYF
CDR3 DNA: TGTGCCAGCAGCCAACACCACCCGGACACCGAGCAGTACTTC

clone size: few
V gene: TRBV12-3/TRBV12-4
D gene: NA
J gene: TRBJ2-5
CDR3 protein: CASNRLVGETQYF
CDR3 DNA: TGTGCCAGCAATAGACTAGTTGGGGAGACCCAGTACTTC

clone size: many
V gene: TRBV2
D gene: TRBD1
J gene: TRBJ1-4
CDR3 protein: CASSDRGHTNEKLFF
CDR3 DNA: TGTGCCAGCAGTGACAGGGGGCATACTAATGAAAAACTGTTTTTT

clone size: NA
V gene: TRBV7-9
D gene: TRBD1
J gene: TRBJ1-4
CDR3 protein: CASSGPGQSNEKLFF
CDR3 DNA: TGTGCCAGCAGCGGGCCGGGACAGTCAAATGAAAAACTGTTTTTT

clone size: NA
V gene: TRBV9
D gene: TRBD2
J gene: TRBJ2-5
CDR3 protein: CASSLGPAAGLETQYF
CDR3 DNA: TGTGCCAGCAGCCTTGGCCCGGCAGCGGGACTAGAGACCCAGTACTTC

clone size: NA
V gene: TRBV20-1
D gene: NA
J gene: TRBJ1-1
CDR3 protein: CSARKGGQNTEAFF
CDR3 DNA: TGCAGTGCTAGGAAGGGTGGACAGAACACTGAAGCTTTCTTT

clone size: NA
V gene: TRBV2
D gene: TRBD2
J gene: TRBJ2-2
CDR3 protein: CASKRENTGELFF
CDR3 DNA: TGTGCCAGCAAGCGGGAGAACACCGGGGAGCTGTTTTTT

clone size: NA
V gene: TRBV9
D gene: NA
J gene: TRBJ2-5
CDR3 protein: CASSVAGGIQEAQYF
CDR3 DNA: TGTGCCAGCAGCGTAGCAGGAGGGATCCAAGAGGCCCAGTACTTC

clone size: few
V gene: TRBV19
D gene: NA
J gene: TRBJ1-1
CDR3 protein: CASSVQDMNTEAFF
CDR3 DNA: TGTGCCAGTAGTGTGCAGGACATGAACACTGAAGCTTTCTTT

clone size: NA
V gene: TRBV2
D gene: TRBD1
J gene: TRBJ2-5
CDR3 protein: CASSSGQGQEETQYF
CDR3 DNA: TGTGCCAGCAGTTCTGGACAGGGGCAAGAAGAGACCCAGTACTTC

clone size: NA
V gene: TRBV19
D gene: TRBD1
J gene: TRBJ1-1
CDR3 protein: CASSLTQTGNAFF
CDR3 DNA: TGTGCCAGTAGTCTGACCCAGACAGGGAATGCTTTCTTT

clone size: NA
V gene: TRBV20-1
D gene: NA
J gene: TRBJ2-7
CDR3 protein: CSARVGDRWDEQYF
CDR3 DNA: TGCAGTGCTAGAGTGGGCGACAGGTGGGACGAGCAGTACTTC

clone size: NA
V gene: TRBV20-1
D gene: NA
J gene: TRBJ2-5
CDR3 protein: CSARELSGWAKETQYF
CDR3 DNA: TGCAGTGCTAGAGAACTAAGCGGATGGGCAAAAGAGACCCAGTACTTC

clone size: NA
V gene: TRBV7-9
D gene: NA
J gene: TRBJ2-5
CDR3 protein: CASSLVSGGLTETQYF
CDR3 DNA: TGTGCCAGCAGCTTAGTATCCGGGGGGCTAACAGAGACCCAGTACTTC

clone size: many
V gene: TRBV5-1
D gene: NA
J gene: TRBJ1-5
CDR3 protein: CASSFGGLDQPQHF
CDR3 DNA: TGCGCCAGCAGCTTCGGAGGGCTCGATCAGCCCCAGCATTTT

clone size: NA
V gene: TRBV7-2
D gene: NA
J gene: TRBJ1-5
CDR3 protein: CASSEVGTPGQETQHF
CDR3 DNA: TGTGCCAGCAGCGAAGTGGGGACTCCTGGCCAAGAGACCCAGCATTTT

clone size: many
V gene: TRBV7-9
D gene: NA
J gene: TRBJ2-7
CDR3 protein: CASSLGSSSYEQYF
CDR3 DNA: TGTGCCAGCAGCTTAGGATCGAGCTCCTACGAGCAGTACTTC

clone size: NA
V gene: TRBV29-1
D gene: TRBD2
J gene: TRBJ2-7
CDR3 protein: CSVTGLAGSSYEQYF
CDR3 DNA: TGCAGCGTAACCGGACTAGCAGGGAGCTCCTACGAGCAGTACTTC

clone size: NA
V gene: TRBV10-2
D gene: TRBD1
J gene: TRBJ1-6
CDR3 protein: CASTWTGGYTPLHF
CDR3 DNA: TGCGCCAGCACGTGGACAGGGGGGTATACACCCCTCCACTTT

clone size: NA
V gene: TRBV29-1
D gene: NA
J gene: TRBJ2-7
CDR3 protein: CSLDGWSYEQYF
CDR3 DNA: TGCAGCCTTGACGGATGGTCCTACGAGCAGTACTTC

clone size: many
V gene: TRBV7-9
D gene: TRBD1
J gene: TRBJ2-6
CDR3 protein: CASSTQGAGANVLTF
CDR3 DNA: TGTGCCAGCAGCACGCAGGGGGCTGGGGCCAACGTCCTGACTTTC

clone size: NA
V gene: TRBV7-6
D gene: TRBD1
J gene: TRBJ1-4
CDR3 protein: CASSLTGGHGYTGGEKLFF
CDR3 DNA: TGTGCCAGCAGCTTAACAGGGGGGCATGGCTACACAGGGGGTGAAAAACTGTTTTTT

clone size: many
V gene: TRBV7-2
D gene: NA
J gene: TRBJ1-5
CDR3 protein: CASSLAVASNQPQHF
CDR3 DNA: TGTGCCAGCAGCTTAGCCGTGGCCAGCAATCAGCCCCAGCATTTT

clone size: NA
V gene: TRBV7-2
D gene: TRBD1
J gene: TRBJ1-4
CDR3 protein: CASSLLGQGAEKLFF
CDR3 DNA: TGTGCCAGCAGCTTGCTAGGACAGGGGGCTGAAAAACTGTTTTTT

clone size: few
V gene: TRBV6-6
D gene: NA
J gene: TRBJ2-7
CDR3 protein: CASSYLDRTYEAYF
CDR3 DNA: TGTGCCAGCAGTTACCTCGACCGGACCTACGAGGCGTACTTC

clone size: many
V gene: TRBV10-3
D gene: NA
J gene: TRBJ2-7
CDR3 protein: CASSRLYEQYF
CDR3 DNA: TGTGCCAGCAGTAGGCTCTACGAGCAGTACTTC

clone size: NA
V gene: TRBV7-2
D gene: NA
J gene: TRBJ2-7
CDR3 protein: CASSQSTGTLSYEQYF
CDR3 DNA: TGTGCCAGCAGCCAATCAACCGGGACTCTCTCCTACGAGCAGTACTTC